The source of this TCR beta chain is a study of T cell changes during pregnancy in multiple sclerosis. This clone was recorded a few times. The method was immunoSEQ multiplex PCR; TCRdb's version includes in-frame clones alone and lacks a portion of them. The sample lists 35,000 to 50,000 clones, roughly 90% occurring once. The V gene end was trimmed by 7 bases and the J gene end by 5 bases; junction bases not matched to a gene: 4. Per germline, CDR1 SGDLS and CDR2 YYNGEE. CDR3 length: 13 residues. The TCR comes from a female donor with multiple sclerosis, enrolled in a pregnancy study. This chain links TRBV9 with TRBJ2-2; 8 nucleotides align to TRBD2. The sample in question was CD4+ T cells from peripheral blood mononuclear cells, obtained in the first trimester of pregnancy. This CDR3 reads CASGERETGELFF. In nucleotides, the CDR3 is TGTGCCAGCGGGGAGCGGGAGACCGGGGAGCTGTTTTTT.